The 10 T cell receptor beta chains listed next were all sequenced from one sample in a study of blood T cell repertoires in COVID-19 (dated by TCRdb to the early 2020s). Library preparation employed the immunoSEQ multiplex PCR assay. In TCRdb, the immuneACCESS table is reduced to in-frame sequences with V and J assigned. These tables do not hold every clone; where another copy was compared, an unresolved V gene accounts for under half, and the others remain unexplained. The sample yields about 190,000 clones; around 83% were counted once. The ten top clones hold roughly 2.9% of the sample. The sequenced material came from peripheral blood. The source is a man aged 50-60 years with active or convalescent COVID-19.

The V call is TRBV6-6, the J call TRBJ1-3, with 9 bases aligning to TRBD1. Germline assignment: CDR1 MNHNY and CDR2 SVGAGI (reference sequence). The CDR3 totals 14 residues. V dropped 5 bases and J dropped 6; count of bases not matched to a gene: 5. This CDR3 is CASSGRTGENTIYF. The CDR3 coding sequence is TGTGCCAGCAGTGGACGGACAGGGGAAAACACCATATATTTT.

This sequence joins TRBV15 and TRBJ1-2; D is ambiguous. V lost 0 bases, J lost 9 bases, and 11 bases lay in between. From germline, CDR1 is LNHNV and CDR2 YYDKDF (reference sequence). This CDR3 is 13 amino acids long. The CDR3 DNA sequence: TGTGCCACCAGCAGAGATAGGCGGGGTCGCTACACCTTC. Encoded protein: CATSRDRRGRYTF.

J is TRBJ1-5 and V is TRBV6-5, with D unclear. Germline CDR1 and CDR2: MNHEY and SVGAGI. V lost 0 bases and J 7 bases, leaving 7 bases between the germline ends. The CDR3 covers 13 residues. For the CDR3, the DNA is TGTGCCAGCAGTTACTCGAGGATCCAGCCCCAGCATTTT. Amino acids: CASSYSRIQPQHF.

As concerns this clone: The junction differs from germline at one of its ends, possibly a read error. The genes are TRBV5-5 and TRBJ2-5; maybe TRBD1 (5 bases). Germline CDR1 is SGHKS and CDR2 is YYEKEE (reference sequence). The CDR3 sequence is 11 residues long. The CDR3 DNA follows: TGTGCCAGCACCCTTAGGGGTAATCCTCACTTC. This sequence encodes CASTLRGNPHF.

V usage is TRBV3-1 (or the pseudogene TRBV3-2) and J usage is TRBJ2-3; 11 bases fit TRBD2. Per the germline V gene, CDR1 is LGHDT and CDR2 is YNNKEL (reference sequence). V was clipped by 4 bases and J by 2 bases; unmatched bases: 11. The CDR3 is 18 residues long. CDR3 bases: TGTGCCAGCAGCCCCCATCTCCTAGCGGGAGGTTACACAGATACGCAGTATTTT. Protein product: CASSPHLLAGGYTDTQYF.

The chain couples TRBV19 to TRBJ2-1; 12 bases align to TRBD2. Trimming cost V 6 bases and J 2 bases; bases outside gene matches: 8. The CDR3 totals 17 residues. Germline CDR1 LNHDA, CDR2 SQIVND (reference sequence). CDR3 in amino acids: CASSRTSSGRAYNEQFF. CDR3 DNA: TGTGCCAGTAGCCGAACTTCTAGCGGGAGGGCCTACAATGAGCAGTTCTTC.

The chain recombines TRBV9 with TRBJ1-4; D gene uncertain. V lost 0 bases and J lost 0, with 9 bases in between. Germline V gene data show CDR1 as SGDLS and CDR2 as YYNGEE. This CDR3 has 16 amino acids. The DNA of the CDR3 is TGTGCCAGCAGCGTAGCCCCAGGCACAACTAATGAAAAACTGTTTTTT. It specifies CASSVAPGTTNEKLFF. The full variable domain, completed using reference TRBV9 and TRBJ1-4, is DSGVTQTPKHLITATGQRVTLRCSPRSGDLSVYWYQQSLDQGLQFLIQYYNGEERAKGNILERFSAQQFPDLHSELNLSSLELGDSALYFCASSVAPGTTNEKLFFGSGTQLSVL.

The chain links TRBV20-1 to TRBJ1-5, with D maybe TRBD1 (6 bases). V was shortened by 3 bases and J by 6 bases, with 21 bases between the two germline ends. Germline-derived CDR1 and CDR2 are DFQATT and SNEGSKA (reference sequence). The CDR3 length is 16 residues. The DNA for the CDR3 is TGCAGTGCTAGTTCTTTCGTTGGGGGGGGCACTCAGCCCCAGCATTTT. It translates to CSASSFVGGGTQPQHF.

The gene calls are TRBV15 and TRBJ2-7, with D perhaps matching TRBD2 (6 bases). Germline V gene sequence: CDR1 LNHNV, CDR2 YYDKDF (reference sequence). The CDR3 has 15 residues. V lost 1 base to trimming and J lost 5 bases, with 15 bases between them. CDR3 nucleotide sequence: TGTGCCACCAGCAGAGCTCGGATTGGAGGGGACGAGCAGTACTTC. This translates into CATSRARIGGDEQYF.

The chain uses TRBV5-1 and TRBJ2-7, with unresolved D. This CDR3 has 14 amino acids. V gave up 0 bases and J gave up 6 bases, with 13 bases separating them. Germline assignment: CDR1 SGHRS and CDR2 YFSETQ. CDR3 DNA sequence: TGCGCCAGCAGCTTGGGGCCCGGTACGGGCGAGCAGTACTTC. Protein: CASSLGPGTGEQYF.